The sequence of this T cell receptor (beta chain) was determined in a study of blood T cell repertoires in COVID-19. Assay: immunoSEQ multiplex PCR; the TCRdb copy retains only in-frame clones and omits some. Here the sample spans about 50,000 clones, around 86% being singletons. Those enrolled in Seattle joined during active infection and were followed longitudinally afterward. The CDR3 has 13 residues. Germline V gene sequence: CDR1 SNHLY, CDR2 FYNNEI. Trimming removed 6 bases at V and 6 bases at J, with 9 bases between. This clonotype was sampled from a woman of 80 years or more with COVID-19, enrolled during active disease. The genes are TRBV2 and TRBJ2-6; a weak D match, TRBD2 (5 bases). Sequencing input: peripheral blood. The CDR3 here is CASRRVEANVLTF. The CDR3 region has the DNA TGTGCCAGCAGGCGGGTGGAGGCCAACGTCCTGACTTTC.